This TCR beta chain is drawn from a study of cytomegalovirus exposure and HLA in healthy donors. Findings of the study overall: Exclusion applied to some V segments, including TRBV6-2 and TRBV6-3, as they were indistinguishable. A later analysis reportedly identified an Asian-associated ancestry cluster as carrying fewer N-insertions than the approximately 670-donor mean.

Trimming at V came to 6 bases and at J to 8 bases, leaving 9 bases not matched to a gene. There are 16 residues in the CDR3. CDR1 is WSHSY, CDR2 SAAADI, per germline. PCR used 60 Vbeta primers and 13 Jbeta primers. Profiling relied on immunoSEQ multiplex PCR, and the TCRdb table lists in-frame clones only, not all of them. This sample has hundreds of thousands of clones, with roughly 80% found just once. As regards this clone: What it recognizes is unknown.

The chain uses TRBV10-2 and TRBJ2-1; 14 nucleotides align to TRBD2. The sequence derives from a male donor in good health and CMV-seronegative. The specimen was PBMCs. CDR3 sequence: CASRRLAGGLRDEQFF. The CDR3 coding sequence is TGCGCCAGCAGAAGACTAGCGGGAGGGCTAAGGGATGAGCAGTTCTTC.